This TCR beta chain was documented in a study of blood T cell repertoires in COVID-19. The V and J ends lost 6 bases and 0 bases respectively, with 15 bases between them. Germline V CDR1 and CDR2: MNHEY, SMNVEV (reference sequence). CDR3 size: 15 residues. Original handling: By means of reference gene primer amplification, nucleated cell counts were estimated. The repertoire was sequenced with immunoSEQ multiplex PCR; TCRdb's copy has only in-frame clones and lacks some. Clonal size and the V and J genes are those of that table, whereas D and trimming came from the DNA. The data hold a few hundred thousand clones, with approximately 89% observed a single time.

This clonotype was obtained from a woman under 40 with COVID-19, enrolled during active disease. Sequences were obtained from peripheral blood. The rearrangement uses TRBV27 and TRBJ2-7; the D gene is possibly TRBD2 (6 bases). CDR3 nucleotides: TGTGCCAGCAGCCCGGGACTCGGAAGCTCCTACGAGCAGTACTTC. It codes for CASSPGLGSSYEQYF.